The T cell receptor (beta chain) under discussion was sequenced for a study of OX40 agonist ivuxolimab in advanced cancers. Study context: Ivuxolimab, which is an agonistic anti-OX40 (CD134) antibody, was administered to the patients. Every patient in dose escalation had hepatocellular carcinoma, melanoma, renal cell or head and neck cancer. Eligibility admitted prior anti-PD-1, anti-PD-L1 or anti-CTLA-4 therapy; about 42% had some.

Study-level points and caveats: Relative to CD4+ cells, CD8+ T cells on average had more expanded clones.

The repertoire was sequenced with immunoSEQ multiplex PCR; TCRdb's copy has only in-frame clones and lacks some. The sample consists of about 28,000 clones, roughly 79% of them appearing once. In germline, CDR1 is MNHEY, CDR2 SMNVEV (reference sequence). The CDR3 has 14 amino acids. V lost 7 bases to trimming and J lost 7 bases, with 20 bases between them. As for this clone: Its antigen is undetermined.

The sample consisted of CD4+ or CD8+ T cells sorted from blood, taken in a trial of the OX40 agonist ivuxolimab. This rearrangement joins TRBV27 to TRBJ2-7; perhaps TRBD2 as D (5 bases). This sequence originates from an adult with an advanced solid tumor such as melanoma, head and neck, liver or kidney cancer. DNA of the CDR3: TGTGCCAGCACCTCTTCCGTGAGGGCTAAAGAGCAGTACTTC. This codes for CASTSSVRAKEQYF.